The clone carrying this T cell receptor (beta chain) was detected ten times or more. Its specificity is not known. 5'-RACE, quantitative and with molecular barcodes, yielded the TCR beta libraries. MiXCR, applied by TCRdb to the 5' RACE reads, yields one record per CDR3 protein. Of 55,000 or so distinct CDR3 sequences in the sample, approximately 7.4% are singletons; the top ten hold about 8.5%. This entry belongs to a study of CD8 T cells in ankylosing spondylitis. Whole-study results and caveats: Reports say disease-linked clones showed up significantly more in matched ankylosing spondylitis synovial fluid. Peripheral blood samples showed relatively rare disease-linked clones, and these clones were CD8+.

CDR3 length: 14 residues. CDR1 SGHRS and CDR2 YFSETQ come from the germline V gene. V gave up 4 bases and J gave up 3 bases, with 13 bases separating them. This clonotype was sampled from a female donor with ankylosing spondylitis or in good health (not recorded which). What was sequenced was blood, either unsorted or a sorted T cell fraction (not recorded which). The chain employs TRBV5-1 and TRBJ1-2; no definite D call. The DNA of the CDR3 is TGCGCCAGCAGCGCGGAGAATGAGTACTATGGCTACACCTTC. Its protein is CASSAENEYYGYTF.